What follows are 17 T cell receptor beta chains derived from one specimen sequenced in a study of blood T cell repertoires in COVID-19. TCRdb's copy holds only in-frame clones and misses some; the assay was immunoSEQ multiplex PCR. The sample contains 250,000 to 350,000 clones, around 90% of which appear only once. The sample consisted of peripheral blood. These receptors originate from a woman in her thirties or forties who had recovered from COVID-19.

V gene TRBV28 combines with J gene TRBJ2-7; 8 bases line up with TRBD1. The J segment lost 5 bases and the V segment lost 3 bases, leaving 6 bases of the junction unmatched. CDR3 length: 14 amino acids. Germline CDR1 is MDHEN and CDR2 is SYDVKM. The CDR3 DNA is TGTGCCAGCAGTTTCTGGGGACAGGCAAACGAGCAGTACTTC. Translating it yields CASSFWGQANEQYF.

The V and J genes are TRBV6-5 and TRBJ2-6, with 8 bases fitting TRBD2. Trimming at V came to 6 bases and at J to 6 bases, leaving 7 bases not matched to a gene. The CDR3 is 15 amino acids. The germline V gene encodes CDR1 MNHEY and CDR2 SVGAGI. CDR3 residues: CASRGSGGEANVLTF. The CDR3 bases are TGTGCCAGCAGGGGTTCGGGGGGGGAGGCCAACGTCCTGACTTTC.

CDR3 protein: CASSDRQGTDTQYF. The CDR3 DNA follows: TGTGCCAGCAGTGACCGGCAGGGGACAGATACGCAGTATTTT. The rearrangement joins TRBV6-4 to TRBJ2-3, with D possibly TRBD1 on 6 matching bases. Per germline, CDR1 MRHNA and CDR2 SNTAGT. CDR3 length equals 14 residues. Trimming pared 2 bases from V and 3 bases from J, leaving 9 bases between.

Here the CDR3 reads CASSLWTSGSADTQYF. The CDR3 nucleotides are TGTGCCAGCAGCCTATGGACTAGCGGGAGCGCAGATACGCAGTATTTT. The V call is TRBV25-1, the J call TRBJ2-3, with TRBD2 identical over 13 bases. Germline lookup yields CDR1 MGHDK and CDR2 SYGVNS. The trim removed 6 bases at V and 4 bases at J, leaving 7 bases unmatched. CDR3 length: 16 residues.

The gene calls are TRBV28 and TRBJ2-2; D possibly corresponds to TRBD1 (6 bases). There are 14 residues in the CDR3. Deletions cut 8 bases from V and 4 bases from J, with 14 bases between. Germline CDR1 is MDHEN and CDR2 is SYDVKM. CDR3 in DNA: TGTGCCAGCGACAGGCGACCGGGCACCGGGGAGCTGTTTTTT. This encodes CASDRRPGTGELFF.

This clone was detected once. The gene calls are TRBV11-3 and TRBJ2-5, with 9 bases lining up with TRBD2. J was trimmed by 3 bases and V by 5 bases; bases with no gene match: 22. In germline, CDR1 is SGHNT, CDR2 YENEEA. This CDR3 region has 20 residues. CDR3 sequence reads: CASSPSLGSSGTHPKETQYF. The CDR3 bases are TGTGCCAGCAGCCCTAGCTTGGGTTCTAGCGGGACCCATCCAAAAGAGACCCAGTACTTC.

The rearrangement links TRBV5-8 to TRBJ1-2, with 7 nucleotides matching TRBD1. V lost 0 bases to trimming and J lost 3 bases; unmatched junction nucleotides: 8. The CDR3 loop spans 16 amino acids. The V gene's germline CDR1 is SGHTS and CDR2 YDEGEE. The CDR3 DNA follows: TGTGCCAGCAGCTTGGCCTCGACAGGGAATCACTATGGCTACACCTTC. Translation gives CASSLASTGNHYGYTF. The full variable domain, rest sourced from reference TRBV5-8 and TRBJ1-2, is EAGVTQSPTHLIKTRGQQATLRCSPISGHTSVYWYQQALGLGLQFLLWYDEGEERNRGNFPPRFSGRQFPNYSSELNVNALELEDSALYLCASSLASTGNHYGYTFGSGTRLTVV.

This clone was counted between two and nine times. The V and J genes are TRBV27 and TRBJ1-1; D may be TRBD1 (5 bases). Looked up from germline, CDR1 is MNHEY and CDR2 is SMNVEV (reference sequence). This CDR3 is built from 14 residues. The ends were cut back, 5 bases at V and 2 bases at J, with 12 bases in the middle. The CDR3 nucleotides are TGTGCCAGCAGTCCAGGAACAGGAAACACTGAAGCTTTCTTT. Its protein is CASSPGTGNTEAFF.

This chain links TRBV6-5 with TRBJ1-4; possibly TRBD1 for D (5 bases). The germline V gene has CDR1 MNHEY and CDR2 SVGAGI. The CDR3 is 15 amino acids. V lost 2 bases and J 8 bases, leaving 15 bases between the germline ends. CDR3 in amino acids: CASSYGGGAGEKLFF. CDR3 DNA sequence: TGTGCCAGCAGTTACGGGGGAGGGGCAGGAGAAAAACTGTTTTTT.

The rearrangement joins TRBV15 to TRBJ2-1; 10 bases align to TRBD2. J lost 2 bases, V lost 3 bases, and 7 bases had no gene match. The germline CDR1 and CDR2 sequences are LNHNV and YYDKDF (reference sequence). This CDR3 comprises 17 residues. The CDR3 here is CATSRGRLAGAYNEQFF. CDR3 nucleotides: TGTGCCACCAGCAGGGGGAGACTAGCGGGTGCCTACAATGAGCAGTTCTTC.

V gene TRBV7-3 combines with J gene TRBJ2-3; 7 nucleotides agree with TRBD2. Germline loops: CDR1 SGHTA, CDR2 FQGTGA. The CDR3 is made up of 14 amino acids. Germline trimming cut 3 bases from V and 4 bases from J; bases unmatched to any gene: 4. CDR3 amino acids: CASSFGTNSDTQYF. The CDR3 DNA reads as TGTGCCAGCAGCTTTGGGACTAATTCAGATACGCAGTATTTT.

This clone was recorded only once. The CDR3 nucleotides read TGTGCCAGCAGTGAGAATCATGCGGGGAATGAGCAGTTCTTC. Residues: CASSENHAGNEQFF. The chain joins TRBV2 to TRBJ2-1, with TRBD2 as a possible D gene (6 bases). Per the germline V gene, CDR1 is SNHLY and CDR2 is FYNNEI. V lost 3 bases, J lost 7 bases, and 13 bases lay in between. This CDR3 is built from 14 residues.

This chain links TRBV7-3 with TRBJ2-1; possible D gene TRBD1, 5 bases. Trimming cost V 2 bases and J 0 bases, with 8 bases left between them. Per the germline V gene, CDR1 is SGHTA and CDR2 is FQGTGA. This CDR3 is built from 15 residues. As DNA, the CDR3 is TGTGCCAGCAGCTTAGGGGCCAGCTCCTACAATGAGCAGTTCTTC. Protein: CASSLGASSYNEQFF.

This chain's CDR3 is CASSPGGGLSGANVLTF. The DNA of the CDR3 is TGTGCCAGCAGCCCCGGGGGAGGGCTCTCTGGGGCCAACGTCCTGACTTTC. The chain is built from TRBV7-3 and TRBJ2-6; 7 nucleotides match TRBD2. Germline loops: CDR1 SGHTA, CDR2 FQGTGA. The J segment lost 0 bases and the V segment lost 5 bases, leaving 7 bases of the junction unmatched. The CDR3 consists of 17 residues.

The V gene is TRBV24-1, the J gene TRBJ2-1, with 14 bases that match TRBD2. Trimming cost V 4 bases and J 6 bases; bases outside gene matches: 4. The V gene's germline CDR1 is KGHDR and CDR2 SFDVKD. CDR3 size: 16 residues. CDR3 loop: CATSDYGLAGGNEQFF. CDR3 DNA sequence: TGTGCCACCAGTGACTACGGACTAGCGGGAGGCAATGAGCAGTTCTTC.

The chain combines TRBV5-6 with TRBJ1-5; D is uncertain. The germline V and J ends were trimmed by 1 base and 0 bases, with 14 bases remaining between them. This CDR3 spans 17 amino acids. The germline V gene has CDR1 SGHDT and CDR2 YYEEEE. CDR3 DNA: TGTGCCAGCAGCTTGTACTCGGCGGGGTATAGCAATCAGCCCCAGCATTTT. This translates into CASSLYSAGYSNQPQHF.

The chain employs TRBV4-1 and TRBJ2-4, with TRBD2 as a possible D gene (5 bases). Germline lookup yields CDR1 MGHRA and CDR2 YSYEKL. The length of the CDR3 is 17 residues. V was clipped by 3 bases and J by 3 bases, with 18 bases between them. CDR3 region: CASSQGRWAGLKNIQYF. Written as DNA, the CDR3 is TGCGCCAGCAGCCAGGGGAGATGGGCGGGTCTCAAAAACATTCAGTACTTC.